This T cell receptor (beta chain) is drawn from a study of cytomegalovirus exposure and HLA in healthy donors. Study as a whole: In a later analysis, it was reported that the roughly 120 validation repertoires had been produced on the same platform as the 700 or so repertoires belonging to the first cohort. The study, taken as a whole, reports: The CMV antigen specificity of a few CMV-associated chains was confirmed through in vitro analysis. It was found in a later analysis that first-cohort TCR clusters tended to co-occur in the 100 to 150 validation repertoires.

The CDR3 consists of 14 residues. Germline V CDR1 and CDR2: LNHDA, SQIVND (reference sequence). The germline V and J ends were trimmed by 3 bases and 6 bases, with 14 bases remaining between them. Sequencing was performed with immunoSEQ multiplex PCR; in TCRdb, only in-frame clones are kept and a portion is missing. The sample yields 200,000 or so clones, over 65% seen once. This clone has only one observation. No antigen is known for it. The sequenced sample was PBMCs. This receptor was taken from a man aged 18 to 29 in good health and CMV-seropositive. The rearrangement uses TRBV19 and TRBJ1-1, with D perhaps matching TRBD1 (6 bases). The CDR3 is CASSILSGGAEAFF. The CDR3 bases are TGTGCCAGTAGTATTTTGAGCGGGGGCGCTGAAGCTTTCTTT.